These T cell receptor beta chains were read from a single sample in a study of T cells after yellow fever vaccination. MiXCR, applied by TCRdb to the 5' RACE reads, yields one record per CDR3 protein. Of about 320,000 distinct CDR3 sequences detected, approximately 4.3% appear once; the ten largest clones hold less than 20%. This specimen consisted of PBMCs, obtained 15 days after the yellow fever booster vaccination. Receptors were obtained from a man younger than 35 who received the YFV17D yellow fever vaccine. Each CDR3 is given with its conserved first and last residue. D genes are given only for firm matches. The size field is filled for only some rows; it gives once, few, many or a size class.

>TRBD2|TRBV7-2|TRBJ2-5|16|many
TGTGCCAGCAGCCTAGGGGCGGGGGATCTGGATGAGACCCAGTACTTC
CASSLGAGDLDETQYF
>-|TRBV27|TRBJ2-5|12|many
TGTGCCAGCAGGCTCTCAAAAGAGACCCAGTACTTC
CASRLSKETQYF
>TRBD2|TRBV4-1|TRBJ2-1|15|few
TGCGCCAGCAGCCAAGGGGGGACTACGTACAATGAGCAGTTCTTC
CASSQGGTTYNEQFF
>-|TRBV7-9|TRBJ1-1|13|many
TGTGCCAGCAGCTTAGCGGCCTCTGAACTAGCTTTCTTT
CASSLAASELAFF
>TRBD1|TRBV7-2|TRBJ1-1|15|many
TGTGCCAGCAGCAGTAATACAGGGGGCGCTGGGATAGCTTTCTTT
CASSSNTGGAGIAFF
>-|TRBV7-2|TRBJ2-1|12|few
TGTGCCAGCAGCCCACAATGGGATGAGCAGTTCTTC
CASSPQWDEQFF
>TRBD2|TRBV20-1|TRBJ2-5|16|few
TGCAGTGCTGAACACGGACTAGCGGGGGGTAGTGAGACCCAGTACTTC
CSAEHGLAGGSETQYF
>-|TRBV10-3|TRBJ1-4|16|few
TGTGCCATCGCCCCCGGACAGTCTCCAACTAATGAAAAACTGTTTTTT
CAIAPGQSPTNEKLFF
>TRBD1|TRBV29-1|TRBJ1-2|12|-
TGCAGCGAAGCCGGACAGGTCTATGGCTACACCTTC
CSEAGQVYGYTF
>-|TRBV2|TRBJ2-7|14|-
TGTGCCAGCAGTGGGGCGTTAGGTCGCCACGAGCAGTACTTC
CASSGALGRHEQYF
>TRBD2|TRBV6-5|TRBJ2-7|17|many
TGTGCCAGCAGTCGTCGAACCGGGGGGGCCGAGGACTACGAGCAGTACTTC
CASSRRTGGAEDYEQYF
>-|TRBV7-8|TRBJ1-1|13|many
TGTGCCAGCAGCTTTAGGGAGGGAGCTGAAGCTTTCTTT
CASSFREGAEAFF
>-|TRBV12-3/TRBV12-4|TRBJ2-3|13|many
TGTGCCAGCAGTTCACGACAGGCAGATACGCAGTATTTT
CASSSRQADTQYF
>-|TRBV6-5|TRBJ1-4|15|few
TGTGCCAGCAGTACCAGAGACGGTTATTTTGAAAAACTGTTTTTT
CASSTRDGYFEKLFF
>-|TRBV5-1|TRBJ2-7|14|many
TGCGCCAGCAGCTTGGTTGTGGGAAGGTTTGAGCAGTACTTC
CASSLVVGRFEQYF
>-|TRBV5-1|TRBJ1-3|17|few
TGCGCCAGCAGCTCTGAAGTAGGGAAGGCGAGAGGAAACACCATATATTTT
CASSSEVGKARGNTIYF
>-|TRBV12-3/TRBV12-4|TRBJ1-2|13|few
TGTGCCAGCAGTTTCCAGGGCGGCTATGGCTACACCTTC
CASSFQGGYGYTF
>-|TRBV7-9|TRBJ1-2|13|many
TGTGCCAGCAGCTTAGTAACAGCTTTCGGCTACACCTTC
CASSLVTAFGYTF
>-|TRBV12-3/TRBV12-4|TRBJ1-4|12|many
TGTGCCAGCAGGTTAAAAAATGAAAAACTGTTTTTT
CASRLKNEKLFF
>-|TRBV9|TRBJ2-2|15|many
TGTGCCAGCAGCCCGGATGGGCTTTACACCGGGGAGCTGTTTTTT
CASSPDGLYTGELFF
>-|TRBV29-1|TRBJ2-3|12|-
TGCAGCGTTGACACAGAGCTAGATACGCAGTATTTT
CSVDTELDTQYF
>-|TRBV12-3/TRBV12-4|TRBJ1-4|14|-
TGTGCCAGCAGTTATCTTTCGGGACTGGGAGGACTGTTTTTT
CASSYLSGLGGLFF
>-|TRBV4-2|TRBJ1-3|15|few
TGTGCCAGCAGCCAAGGGCCCGCCGGTGGAAACACCATATATTTT
CASSQGPAGGNTIYF
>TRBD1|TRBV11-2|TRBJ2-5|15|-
TGTGCCAGCAGCCAAGGGACAGGGGTTTTGGAGACCCAGTACTTC
CASSQGTGVLETQYF
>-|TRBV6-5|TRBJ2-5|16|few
TGTGCCAGCAGTTACACCGGGACGGGGAACCAAGAGACCCAGTACTTC
CASSYTGTGNQETQYF
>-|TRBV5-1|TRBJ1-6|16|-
TGCGCCAGCAGCTTGGAGGTTAGCTCCTATAATTCACCCCTCCACTTT
CASSLEVSSYNSPLHF
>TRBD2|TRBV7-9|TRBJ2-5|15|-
TGTGCCAGCAGCCTTCCGGGACTAGGGCGCGAGACCCAGTACTTC
CASSLPGLGRETQYF
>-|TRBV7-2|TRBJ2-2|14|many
TGTGCCAGCAGCTTATCCACTAGGACCGGGGAGCTGTTTTTT
CASSLSTRTGELFF
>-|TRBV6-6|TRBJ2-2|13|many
TGTGCCAGCAGTTACTTCGCAACCGGGGAGCTGTTTTTT
CASSYFATGELFF
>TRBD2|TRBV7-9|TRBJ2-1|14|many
TGTGCCAGCAGCTTCTCGACTAGCGAAAATGAGCAGTTCTTC
CASSFSTSENEQFF
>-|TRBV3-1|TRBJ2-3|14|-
TGTGCCAGCAGCCAGAGGCAGGCGGGGGATACGCAGTATTTT
CASSQRQAGDTQYF
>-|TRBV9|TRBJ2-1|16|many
TGTGCCAGCAGCACATCACCCCAGGGGCGATACAATGAGCAGTTCTTC
CASSTSPQGRYNEQFF
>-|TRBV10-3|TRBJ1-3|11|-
TGTGCCATCACGGCGGGAAACACCATATATTTT
CAITAGNTIYF
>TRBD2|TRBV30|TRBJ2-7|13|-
TGTGCCTGGACCGGGGGGGGCACCTACGAGCAGTACTTC
CAWTGGGTYEQYF
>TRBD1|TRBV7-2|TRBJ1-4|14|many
TGTGCCAGCACCAGGGGACAGTTAAATGAAAAACTGTTTTTT
CASTRGQLNEKLFF
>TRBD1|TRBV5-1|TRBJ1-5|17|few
TGCGCCAGCAGCTTGGAACCGGGACAGGGTGTCAATCAGCCCCAGCATTTT
CASSLEPGQGVNQPQHF
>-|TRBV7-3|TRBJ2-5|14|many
TGTGCCAGCAGCTTAAGGGGGGATGAAGAGACCCAGTACTTC
CASSLRGDEETQYF
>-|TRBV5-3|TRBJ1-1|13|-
TGTGCCAGAAGCTTCAGGGGTTGCACTGAAGCTTTCTTT
CARSFRGCTEAFF
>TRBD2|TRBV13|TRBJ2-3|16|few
TGTGCCAGCAGCTTATTGACTAGCGGGGCCACAGATACGCAGTATTTT
CASSLLTSGATDTQYF
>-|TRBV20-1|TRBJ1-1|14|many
TGCAGTGCCCAGGCCCCCCACAAGTACACTGAAGCTTTCTTT
CSAQAPHKYTEAFF
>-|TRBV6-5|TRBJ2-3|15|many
TGTGCCAGCAGTTTTTCGGGACTGGGGGTAGATACGCAGTATTTT
CASSFSGLGVDTQYF
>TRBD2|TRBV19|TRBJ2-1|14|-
TGTGCCAGTATGGCGGGGGATTCCTACAATGAGCAGTTCTTC
CASMAGDSYNEQFF
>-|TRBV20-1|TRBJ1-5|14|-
TGCAGTGGTAGTACGGGGCCACGCAATCAGCCCCAGCATTTT
CSGSTGPRNQPQHF
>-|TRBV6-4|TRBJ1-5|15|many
TGTGCCAGCAGTGACTCGGCAGGGGGCAATCAGCCCCAGCATTTT
CASSDSAGGNQPQHF
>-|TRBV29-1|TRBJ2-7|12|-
TGCAGCGTACAGAAATCAGGGGTGGAGCAGTACTTC
CSVQKSGVEQYF
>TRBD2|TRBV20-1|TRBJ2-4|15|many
TGCAGTGCTAGACATAGCGGGGGCCTAAAAAACATTCAGTACTTC
CSARHSGGLKNIQYF
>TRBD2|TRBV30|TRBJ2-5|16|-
TGTGCCTGGAGTGTAGGACTAGCGGGGTCTCGAGAGACCCAGTACTTC
CAWSVGLAGSRETQYF
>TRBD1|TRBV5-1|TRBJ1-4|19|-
TGCGCCAGCATACGGCACCAAGGACAGGGGGCGCCGAGTAATGAAAAACTGTTTTTT
CASIRHQGQGAPSNEKLFF
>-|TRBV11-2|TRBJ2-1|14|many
TGTGCCAGCAGCTTAGCCTTTAAGGGTGGTGAGCAGTTCTTC
CASSLAFKGGEQFF
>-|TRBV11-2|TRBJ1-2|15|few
TGTGCCAGCATCATCGCGGGGGGCCACACTCTCAACCCCACCTTC
CASIIAGGHTLNPTF
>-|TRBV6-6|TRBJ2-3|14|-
TGTGCCAGCGACTCTAGGAATTCAGCAGATACGCAGTATTTT
CASDSRNSADTQYF
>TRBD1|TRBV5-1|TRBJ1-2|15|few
TGCGCCAGCAGCGGAACAGGGGACGCCACAGATGGCTACACCTTC
CASSGTGDATDGYTF
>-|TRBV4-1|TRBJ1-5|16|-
TGCGCCAGCAGCCAAGGCTTGGGGGGCGGGCGTCAGCCCCAGCATTTT
CASSQGLGGGRQPQHF
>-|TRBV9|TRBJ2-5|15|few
TGTGCCAGCAGCGTCGCAGGGGGAGGGGGAGAGACCCAGTACTTC
CASSVAGGGGETQYF
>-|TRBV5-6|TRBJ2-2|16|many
TGTGCCAGCCGCCGCTGGGGCGCGGTGAACACCGGGGAGCTGTTTTTT
CASRRWGAVNTGELFF
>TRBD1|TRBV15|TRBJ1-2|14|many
TGTGCCACCAGGCCGGTGGGACAGTACGGGGGCTACACCTTC
CATRPVGQYGGYTF
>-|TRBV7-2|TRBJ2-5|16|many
TGTGCCAGCAGCTTAGGGATTCAGGTTGAGTGGGAGACCCAGTACTTC
CASSLGIQVEWETQYF